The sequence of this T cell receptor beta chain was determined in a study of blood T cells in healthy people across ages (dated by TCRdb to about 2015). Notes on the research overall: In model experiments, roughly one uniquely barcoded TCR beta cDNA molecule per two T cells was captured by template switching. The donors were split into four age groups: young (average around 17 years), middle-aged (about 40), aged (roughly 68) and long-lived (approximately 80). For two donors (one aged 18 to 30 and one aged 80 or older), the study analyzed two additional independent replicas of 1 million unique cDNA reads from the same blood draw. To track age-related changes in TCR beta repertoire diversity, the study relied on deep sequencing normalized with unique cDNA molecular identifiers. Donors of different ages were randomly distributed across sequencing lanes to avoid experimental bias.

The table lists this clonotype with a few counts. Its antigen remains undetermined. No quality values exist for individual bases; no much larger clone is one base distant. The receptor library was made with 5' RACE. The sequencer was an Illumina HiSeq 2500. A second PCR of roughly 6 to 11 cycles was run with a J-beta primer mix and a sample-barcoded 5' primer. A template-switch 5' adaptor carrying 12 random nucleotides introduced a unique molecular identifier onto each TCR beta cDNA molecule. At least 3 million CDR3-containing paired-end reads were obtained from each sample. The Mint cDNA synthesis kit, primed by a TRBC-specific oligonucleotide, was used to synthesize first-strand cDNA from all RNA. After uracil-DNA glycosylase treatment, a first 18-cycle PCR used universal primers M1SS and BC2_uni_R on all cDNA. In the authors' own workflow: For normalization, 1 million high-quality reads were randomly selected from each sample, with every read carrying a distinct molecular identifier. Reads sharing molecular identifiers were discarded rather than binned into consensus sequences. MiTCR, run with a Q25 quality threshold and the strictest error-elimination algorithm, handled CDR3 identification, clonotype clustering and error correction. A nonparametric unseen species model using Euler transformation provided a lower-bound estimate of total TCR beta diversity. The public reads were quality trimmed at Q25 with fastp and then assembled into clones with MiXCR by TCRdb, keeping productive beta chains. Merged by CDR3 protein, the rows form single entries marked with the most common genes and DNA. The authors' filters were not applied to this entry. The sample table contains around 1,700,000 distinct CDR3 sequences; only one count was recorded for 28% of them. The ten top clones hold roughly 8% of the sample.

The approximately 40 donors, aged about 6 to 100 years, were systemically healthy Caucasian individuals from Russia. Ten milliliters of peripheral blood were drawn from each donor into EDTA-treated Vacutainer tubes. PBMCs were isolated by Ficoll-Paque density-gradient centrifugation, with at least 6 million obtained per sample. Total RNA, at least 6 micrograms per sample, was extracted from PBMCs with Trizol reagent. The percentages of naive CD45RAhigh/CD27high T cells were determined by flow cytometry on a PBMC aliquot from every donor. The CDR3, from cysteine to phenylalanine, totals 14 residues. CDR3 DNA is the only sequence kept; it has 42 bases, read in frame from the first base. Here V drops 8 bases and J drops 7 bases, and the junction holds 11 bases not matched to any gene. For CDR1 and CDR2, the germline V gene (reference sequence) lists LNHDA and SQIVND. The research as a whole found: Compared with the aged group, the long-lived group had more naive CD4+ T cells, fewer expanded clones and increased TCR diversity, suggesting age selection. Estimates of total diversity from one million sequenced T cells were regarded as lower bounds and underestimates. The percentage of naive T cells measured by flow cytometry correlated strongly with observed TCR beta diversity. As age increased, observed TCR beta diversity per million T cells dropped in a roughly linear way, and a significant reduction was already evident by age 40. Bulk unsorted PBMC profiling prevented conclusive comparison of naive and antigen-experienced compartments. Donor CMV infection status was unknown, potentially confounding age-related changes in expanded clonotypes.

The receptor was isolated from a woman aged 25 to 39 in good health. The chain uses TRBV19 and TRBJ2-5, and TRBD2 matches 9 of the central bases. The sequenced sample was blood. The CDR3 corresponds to CASLVAGVFRTQYF. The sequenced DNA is TGTGCCAGTTTGGTAGCGGGAGTTTTTAGGACCCAGTACTTC.